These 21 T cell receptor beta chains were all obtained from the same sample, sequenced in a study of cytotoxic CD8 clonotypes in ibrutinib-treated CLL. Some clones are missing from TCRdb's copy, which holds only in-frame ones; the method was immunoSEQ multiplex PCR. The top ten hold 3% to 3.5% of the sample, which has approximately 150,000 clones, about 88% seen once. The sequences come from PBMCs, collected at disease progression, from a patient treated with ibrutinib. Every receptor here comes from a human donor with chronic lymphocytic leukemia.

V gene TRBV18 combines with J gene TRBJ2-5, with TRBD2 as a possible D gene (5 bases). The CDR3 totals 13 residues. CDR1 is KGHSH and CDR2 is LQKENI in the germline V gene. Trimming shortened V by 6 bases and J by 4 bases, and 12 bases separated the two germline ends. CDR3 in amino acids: CASSSSRAETQYF. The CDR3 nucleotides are TGTGCCAGCTCCAGTTCGAGGGCAGAGACCCAGTACTTC.

The chain's CDR3 is CASSATDRVVYGYTF. The CDR3 DNA follows: TGTGCCAGCAGTGCAACGGACAGGGTCGTCTATGGCTACACCTTC. The genes are TRBV2 and TRBJ1-2, with 8 bases aligning to TRBD1. Germline-derived CDR1 and CDR2 are SNHLY and FYNNEI. The CDR3 spans 15 residues. J was trimmed by 4 bases and V by 4 bases; bases with no gene match: 8.

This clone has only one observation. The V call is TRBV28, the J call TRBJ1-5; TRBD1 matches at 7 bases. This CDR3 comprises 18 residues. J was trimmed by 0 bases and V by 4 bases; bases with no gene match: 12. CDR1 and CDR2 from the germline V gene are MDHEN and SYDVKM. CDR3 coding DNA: TGTGCCAGCAGTTCACAACAGGGGCGAGTGATTAGCAATCAGCCCCAGCATTTT. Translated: CASSSQQGRVISNQPQHF.

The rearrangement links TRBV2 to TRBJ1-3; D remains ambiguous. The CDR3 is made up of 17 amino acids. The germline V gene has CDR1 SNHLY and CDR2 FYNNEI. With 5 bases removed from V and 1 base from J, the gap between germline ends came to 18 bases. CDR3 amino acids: CASSTTPGVISGNTIYF. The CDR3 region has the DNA TGTGCCAGCAGTACTACTCCCGGGGTGATATCTGGAAACACCATATATTTT.

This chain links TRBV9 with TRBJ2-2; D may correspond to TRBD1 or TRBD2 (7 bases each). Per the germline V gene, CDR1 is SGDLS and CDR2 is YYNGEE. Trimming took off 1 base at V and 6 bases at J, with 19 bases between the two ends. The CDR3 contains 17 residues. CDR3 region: CASSVREGAAIAGELFF. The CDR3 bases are TGTGCCAGCAGCGTAAGGGAGGGGGCGGCTATCGCCGGGGAGCTGTTTTTT.

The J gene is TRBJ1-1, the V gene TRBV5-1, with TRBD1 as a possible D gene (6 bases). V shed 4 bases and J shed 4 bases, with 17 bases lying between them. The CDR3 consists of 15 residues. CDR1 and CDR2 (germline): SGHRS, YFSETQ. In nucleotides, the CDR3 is TGCGCCAGCAGCCCAGATTGGGGGGCGATCACTGAAGCTTTCTTT. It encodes CASSPDWGAITEAFF.

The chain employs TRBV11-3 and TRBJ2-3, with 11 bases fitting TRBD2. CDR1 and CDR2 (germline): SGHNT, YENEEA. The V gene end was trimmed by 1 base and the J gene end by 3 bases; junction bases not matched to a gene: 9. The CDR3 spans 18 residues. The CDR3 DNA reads TGTGCCAGCAGCTTAGTAGCGGGAGGGCCGGAAGGAACAGATACGCAGTATTTT. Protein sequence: CASSLVAGGPEGTDTQYF.

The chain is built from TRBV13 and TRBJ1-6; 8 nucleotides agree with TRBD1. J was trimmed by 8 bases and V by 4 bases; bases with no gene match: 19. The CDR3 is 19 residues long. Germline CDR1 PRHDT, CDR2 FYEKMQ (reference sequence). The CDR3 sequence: CASSSGQGITHVGDSPLHF. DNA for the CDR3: TGTGCCAGCAGCTCCGGACAGGGTATCACCCACGTCGGGGATTCACCCCTCCACTTT.

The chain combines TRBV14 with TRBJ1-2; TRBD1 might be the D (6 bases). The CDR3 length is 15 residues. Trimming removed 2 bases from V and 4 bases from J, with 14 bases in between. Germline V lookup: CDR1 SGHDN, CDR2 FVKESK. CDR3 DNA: TGTGCCAGCAGCCAATACCAGGGGAACATCTATGGCTACACCTTC. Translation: CASSQYQGNIYGYTF.

CDR3 residues: CASSFWGQIQETQYF. Written as DNA, the CDR3 is TGTGCCAGCAGCTTCTGGGGGCAGATACAAGAGACCCAGTACTTC. The rearrangement links TRBV7-9 to TRBJ2-5; maybe TRBD1 (6 bases). Germline assignment: CDR1 SEHNR and CDR2 FQNEAQ (reference sequence). The germline V and J ends were trimmed by 3 bases and 2 bases, with 13 bases remaining between them. The CDR3 runs 15 residues.

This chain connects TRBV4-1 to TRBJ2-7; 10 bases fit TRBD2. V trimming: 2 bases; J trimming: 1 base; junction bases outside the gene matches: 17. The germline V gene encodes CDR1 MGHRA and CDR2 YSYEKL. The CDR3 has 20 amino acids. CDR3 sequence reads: CASSQRGEKLAGISSYEQYF. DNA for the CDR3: TGCGCCAGCAGCCAAAGAGGGGAAAAACTAGCGGGAATCAGTTCCTACGAGCAGTACTTC.

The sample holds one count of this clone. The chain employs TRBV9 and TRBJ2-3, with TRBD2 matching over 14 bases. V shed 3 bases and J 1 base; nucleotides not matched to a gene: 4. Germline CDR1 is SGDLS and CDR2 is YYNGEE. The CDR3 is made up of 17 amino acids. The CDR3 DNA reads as TGTGCCAGCAGCGGGACTAGCGGGAGGACTCGCACAGATACGCAGTATTTT. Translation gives CASSGTSGRTRTDTQYF.

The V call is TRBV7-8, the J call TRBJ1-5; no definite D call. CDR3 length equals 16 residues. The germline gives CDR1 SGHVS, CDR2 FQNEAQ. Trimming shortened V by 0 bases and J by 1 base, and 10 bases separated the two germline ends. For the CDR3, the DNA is TGTGCCAGCAGCTTAGCAAGTGGTGGGAGCAATCAGCCCCAGCATTTT. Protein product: CASSLASGGSNQPQHF.

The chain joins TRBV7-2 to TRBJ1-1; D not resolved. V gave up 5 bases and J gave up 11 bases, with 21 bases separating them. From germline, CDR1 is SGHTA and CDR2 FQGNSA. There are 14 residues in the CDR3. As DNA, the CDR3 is TGTGCCAGCAGCCTCCGTCGGATTTCCCCCGAGGCTTTCTTT. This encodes CASSLRRISPEAFF.

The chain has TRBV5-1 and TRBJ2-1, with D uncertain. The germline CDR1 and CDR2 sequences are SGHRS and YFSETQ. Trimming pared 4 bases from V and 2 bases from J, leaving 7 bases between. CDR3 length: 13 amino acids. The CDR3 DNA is TGCGCCAGCAGCCTCGACCCCTACAATGAGCAGTTCTTC. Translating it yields CASSLDPYNEQFF.

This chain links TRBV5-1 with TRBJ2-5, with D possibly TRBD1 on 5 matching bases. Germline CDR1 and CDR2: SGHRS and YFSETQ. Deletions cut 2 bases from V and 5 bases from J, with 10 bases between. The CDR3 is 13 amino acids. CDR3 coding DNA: TGCGCCAGCAGCTTCGACAGTCTCGAGACCCAGTACTTC. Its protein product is CASSFDSLETQYF.

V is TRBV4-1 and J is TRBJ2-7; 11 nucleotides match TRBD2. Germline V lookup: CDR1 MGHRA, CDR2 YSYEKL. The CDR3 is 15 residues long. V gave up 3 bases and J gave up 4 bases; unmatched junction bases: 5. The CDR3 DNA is TGCGCCAGCAGCCAGCTGGGACTAGCGGTATACGAGCAGTACTTC. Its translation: CASSQLGLAVYEQYF.

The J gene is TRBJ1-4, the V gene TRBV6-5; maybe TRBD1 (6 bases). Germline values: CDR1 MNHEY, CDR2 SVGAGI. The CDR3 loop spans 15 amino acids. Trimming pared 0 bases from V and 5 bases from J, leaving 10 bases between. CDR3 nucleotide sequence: TGTGCCAGCAGTTACTCGGGCAGGGGAAATGAAAAACTGTTTTTT. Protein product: CASSYSGRGNEKLFF.

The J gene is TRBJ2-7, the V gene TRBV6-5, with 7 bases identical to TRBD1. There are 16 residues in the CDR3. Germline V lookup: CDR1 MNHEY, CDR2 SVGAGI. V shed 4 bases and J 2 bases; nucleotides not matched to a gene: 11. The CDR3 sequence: CASSSNPRGTAYEQYF. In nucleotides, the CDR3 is TGTGCCAGCAGTTCGAACCCCAGGGGGACGGCCTACGAGCAGTACTTC.

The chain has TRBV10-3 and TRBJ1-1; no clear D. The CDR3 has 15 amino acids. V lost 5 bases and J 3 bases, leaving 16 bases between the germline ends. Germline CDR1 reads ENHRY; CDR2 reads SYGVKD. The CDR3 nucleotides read TGTGCCATCAGTCCCGGTGGAGGAGTACACACTGAAGCTTTCTTT. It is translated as CAISPGGGVHTEAFF.

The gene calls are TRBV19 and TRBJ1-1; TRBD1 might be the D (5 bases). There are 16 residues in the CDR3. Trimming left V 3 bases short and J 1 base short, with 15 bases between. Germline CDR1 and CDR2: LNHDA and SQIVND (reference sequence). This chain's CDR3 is CASSIVLRQPNTEAFF. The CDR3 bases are TGTGCCAGTAGTATTGTACTCAGACAGCCGAACACTGAAGCTTTCTTT.